This T cell receptor beta chain is from a study of T-cell memory formation after mild COVID-19. V was shortened by 3 bases and J by 2 bases, with 10 bases between the two germline ends. The CDR3 consists of 14 residues. Germline V lookup: CDR1 SGHTA, CDR2 FQGTGA. Using its own MiXCR run on the 5' RACE reads, TCRdb lists one record per CDR3 protein. The sample lists about 320,000 distinct CDR3 sequences; around an eighth were seen once. The genes are TRBV7-3 and TRBJ1-1; possibly TRBD1 for D (5 bases). The source of this sequence is a man between 18 and 35 years old who had mild COVID-19 (a few samples of this study predate the infection). Cell type and time point are not known. The sample taken for sequencing was PBMCs or a T cell subset sorted from them (not recorded which). The CDR3 is CASSLGVSNTEAFF. CDR3 coding DNA: TGTGCCAGCAGCTTGGGGGTATCCAACACTGAAGCTTTCTTT.